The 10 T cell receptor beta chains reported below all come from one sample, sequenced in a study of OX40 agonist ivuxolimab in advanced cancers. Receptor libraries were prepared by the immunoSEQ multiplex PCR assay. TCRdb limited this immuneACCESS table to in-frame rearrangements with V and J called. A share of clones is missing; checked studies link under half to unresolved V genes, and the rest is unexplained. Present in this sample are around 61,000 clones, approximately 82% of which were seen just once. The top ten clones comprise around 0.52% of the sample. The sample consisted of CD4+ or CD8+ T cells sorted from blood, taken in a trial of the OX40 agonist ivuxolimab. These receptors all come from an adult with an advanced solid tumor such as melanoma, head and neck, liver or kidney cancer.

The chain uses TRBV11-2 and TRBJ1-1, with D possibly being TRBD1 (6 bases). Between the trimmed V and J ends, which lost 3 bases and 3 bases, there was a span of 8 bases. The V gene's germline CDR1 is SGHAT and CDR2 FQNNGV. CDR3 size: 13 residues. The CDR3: CASSLDRDTEAFF. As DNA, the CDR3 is TGTGCCAGCAGCTTGGACAGAGACACTGAAGCTTTCTTT.

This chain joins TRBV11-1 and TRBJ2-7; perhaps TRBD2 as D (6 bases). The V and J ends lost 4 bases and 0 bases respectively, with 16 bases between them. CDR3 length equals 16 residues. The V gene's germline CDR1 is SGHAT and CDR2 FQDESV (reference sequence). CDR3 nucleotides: TGTGCCAGCAGCTCCCCGGAGGGGCGGTACTCCTACGAGCAGTACTTC. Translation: CASSSPEGRYSYEQYF.

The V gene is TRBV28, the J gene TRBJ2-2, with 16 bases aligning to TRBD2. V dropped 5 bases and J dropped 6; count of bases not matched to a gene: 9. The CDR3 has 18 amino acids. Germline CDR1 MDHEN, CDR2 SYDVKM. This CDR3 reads CASSPLGLAGGLAGELFF. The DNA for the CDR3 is TGTGCCAGCAGTCCCTTGGGACTAGCGGGAGGGCTTGCCGGGGAGCTGTTTTTT.

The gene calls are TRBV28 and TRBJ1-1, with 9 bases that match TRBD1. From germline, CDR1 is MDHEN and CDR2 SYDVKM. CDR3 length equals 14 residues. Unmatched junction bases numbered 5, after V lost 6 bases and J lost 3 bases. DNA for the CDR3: TGTGCCAGCAGCAAACGGGACAGGGACACTGAAGCTTTCTTT. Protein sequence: CASSKRDRDTEAFF.

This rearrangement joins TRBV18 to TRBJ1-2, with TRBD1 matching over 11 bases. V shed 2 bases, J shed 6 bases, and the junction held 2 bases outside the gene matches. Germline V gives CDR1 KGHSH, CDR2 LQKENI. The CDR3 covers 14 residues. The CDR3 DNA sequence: TGTGCCAGCTCACCAGGGACAGGGGGAAATGGCTACACCTTC. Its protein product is CASSPGTGGNGYTF.

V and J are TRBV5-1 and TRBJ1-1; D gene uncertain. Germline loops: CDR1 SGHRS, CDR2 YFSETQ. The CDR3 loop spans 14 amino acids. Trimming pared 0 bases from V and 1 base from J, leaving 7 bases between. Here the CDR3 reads CASSLGGQNTEAFF. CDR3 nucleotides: TGCGCCAGCAGCTTGGGCGGCCAGAACACTGAAGCTTTCTTT.

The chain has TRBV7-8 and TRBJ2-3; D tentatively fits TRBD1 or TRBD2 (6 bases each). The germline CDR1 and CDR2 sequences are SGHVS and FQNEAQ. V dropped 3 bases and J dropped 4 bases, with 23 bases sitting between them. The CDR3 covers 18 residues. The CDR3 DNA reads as TGTGCCAGCAGCTTCCTCCTCTCACTAGACGGGGGCCCAGATACGCAGTATTTT. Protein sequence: CASSFLLSLDGGPDTQYF.

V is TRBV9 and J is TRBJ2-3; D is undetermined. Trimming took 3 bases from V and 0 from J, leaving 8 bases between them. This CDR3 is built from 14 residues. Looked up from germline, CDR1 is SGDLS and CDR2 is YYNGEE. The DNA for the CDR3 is TGTGCCAGCAGCGCCAACCCTAGCACAGATACGCAGTATTTT. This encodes CASSANPSTDTQYF. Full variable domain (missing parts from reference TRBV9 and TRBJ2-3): DSGVTQTPKHLITATGQRVTLRCSPRSGDLSVYWYQQSLDQGLQFLIQYYNGEERAKGNILERFSAQQFPDLHSELNLSSLELGDSALYFCASSANPSTDTQYFGPGTRLTVL.

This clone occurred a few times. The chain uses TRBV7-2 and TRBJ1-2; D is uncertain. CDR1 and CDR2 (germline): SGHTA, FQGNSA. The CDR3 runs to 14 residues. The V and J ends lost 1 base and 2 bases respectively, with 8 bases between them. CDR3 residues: CASSLGQNNYGYTF. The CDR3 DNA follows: TGTGCCAGCAGCTTAGGCCAGAACAACTATGGCTACACCTTC.

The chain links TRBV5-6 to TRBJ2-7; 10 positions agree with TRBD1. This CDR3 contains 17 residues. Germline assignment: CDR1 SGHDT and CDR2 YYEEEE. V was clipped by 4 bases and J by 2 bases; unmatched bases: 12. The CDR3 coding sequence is TGTGCCAGCAGCACCCTGAGCCGGGACAGGGGAGCCTACGAGCAGTACTTC. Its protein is CASSTLSRDRGAYEQYF.